What follows are 29 T cell receptor beta chains derived from one specimen sequenced in a study of PD-1 blockade in mismatch repair-deficient tumors. TCRdb keeps only in-frame clones here, not all; method: immunoSEQ multiplex PCR. The table records approximately 63,000 clones, approximately 88% of them present only once. The sample consisted of peripheral blood, taken 52 weeks after starting pembrolizumab. These receptors all come from an adult with mismatch repair-deficient cancer.

V is TRBV6-1 and J is TRBJ2-7; D ambiguous. CDR3 length: 13 amino acids. The V and J ends lost 1 base and 10 bases respectively, with 14 bases between them. Germline V gene lookup returns CDR1 MNHNS and CDR2 SASEGT. CDR3 region: CASSEGGGPEQYF. The CDR3 nucleotides read TGTGCCAGCAGTGAAGGAGGTGGACCAGAACAGTACTTC.

The rearrangement joins TRBV6-5 to TRBJ2-5; 9 bases are shared with TRBD1. The trim removed 5 bases at V and 3 bases at J, leaving 1 base unmatched. The germline V gene has CDR1 MNHEY and CDR2 SVGAGI. The CDR3 extends over 13 amino acids. CDR3 nucleotides: TGTGCCAGCAGTCGGGACAGGGAAGAGACCCAGTACTTC. Its translation is CASSRDREETQYF.

This chain joins TRBV5-6 and TRBJ2-2; the D gene could be TRBD1 or TRBD2 (5 bases each). There are 16 residues in the CDR3. Germline V gene data show CDR1 as SGHDT and CDR2 as YYEEEE. The V end was cut by 0 bases, the J end by 0 bases, with 9 bases between. The DNA of the CDR3 is TGTGCCAGCAGCTTGGGTTTGGGGGCGAACACCGGGGAGCTGTTTTTT. Encoded protein: CASSLGLGANTGELFF.

The chain uses TRBV28 and TRBJ1-3, with D possibly being TRBD1 (5 bases). Between the trimmed V and J ends, which lost 2 bases and 3 bases, there was a span of 14 bases. Looked up from germline, CDR1 is MDHEN and CDR2 is SYDVKM. The CDR3 is made up of 16 amino acids. The CDR3 DNA is TGTGCCAGCAGTTTACAGCCAGGGCTATTTGGAAACACCATATATTTT. This translates into CASSLQPGLFGNTIYF.

The J gene is TRBJ2-2, the V gene TRBV29-1; no reliable D call. V was pared by 6 bases and J by 0 bases, with 11 bases between. Germline V gene data show CDR1 as SQVTM and CDR2 as ANQGSEA. The CDR3 runs to 14 residues. The DNA of the CDR3 is TGCAGCGTCAACCACGGGTCGAACACCGGGGAGCTGTTTTTT. This sequence encodes CSVNHGSNTGELFF.

This clone was detected once. This chain connects TRBV7-9 to TRBJ2-7; possibly TRBD2 for D (6 bases). V lost 0 bases, J lost 3 bases, and 9 bases lay in between. The germline CDR1 and CDR2 sequences are SEHNR and FQNEAQ (reference sequence). CDR3 length: 14 amino acids. The DNA of the CDR3 is TGTGCCAGCAGCTTAGCTTTGCGGGACTACGAGCAGTACTTC. Residues: CASSLALRDYEQYF.

The chain recombines TRBV11-2 with TRBJ2-1, with 7 nucleotides matching TRBD2. This CDR3 is 18 amino acids long. V gave up 1 base and J gave up 5 bases; unmatched junction bases: 14. Germline V gene sequence: CDR1 SGHAT, CDR2 FQNNGV. CDR3 residues: CASSLVPARTREHNEQFF. CDR3 nucleotides: TGTGCCAGCAGCTTAGTCCCGGCGCGGACTAGAGAGCACAATGAGCAGTTCTTC. The full variable domain, in which reference TRBV11-2 and TRBJ2-1 provide the parts outside the CDR3, is EAGVAQSPRYKIIEKRQSVAFWCNPISGHATLYWYQQILGQGPKLLIQFQNNGVVDDSQLPKDRFSAERLKGVDSTLKIQPAKLEDSAVYLCASSLVPARTREHNEQFFGPGTRLTVL.

The chain has TRBV11-2 and TRBJ2-3, with 8 bases that match TRBD1. This CDR3 is built from 14 residues. V was pared by 4 bases and J by 1 base, with 1 base of the junction left unmatched. Germline V gene lookup returns CDR1 SGHAT and CDR2 FQNNGV. The CDR3 is CASSSDRGTDTQYF. CDR3 nucleotide sequence: TGTGCCAGCAGCTCGGACAGGGGCACAGATACGCAGTATTTT.

This clone appeared a few times. This chain connects TRBV9 to TRBJ2-7; D gene unclear. Germline assignment: CDR1 SGDLS and CDR2 YYNGEE. Trimming took 0 bases from V and 0 from J, leaving 7 bases between them. This CDR3 contains 14 residues. The CDR3, as DNA: TGTGCCAGCAGCGTAGACAGTCACTCCTACGAGCAGTACTTC. This codes for CASSVDSHSYEQYF. The entire variable domain, with the rest obtained from reference TRBV9 and TRBJ2-7, is as follows: DSGVTQTPKHLITATGQRVTLRCSPRSGDLSVYWYQQSLDQGLQFLIQYYNGEERAKGNILERFSAQQFPDLHSELNLSSLELGDSALYFCASSVDSHSYEQYFGPGTRLTVT.

The V and J genes are TRBV28 and TRBJ2-3; D unclear. V was shortened by 3 bases and J by 3 bases, with 16 bases between the two germline ends. The CDR3 sequence is 16 residues long. From germline, CDR1 is MDHEN and CDR2 SYDVKM. CDR3 region: CASSFLGIDGTDTQYF. CDR3 coding DNA: TGTGCCAGCAGTTTTCTGGGTATAGATGGGACAGATACGCAGTATTTT. Combining the CDR3 with reference TRBV28 and TRBJ2-3 gives the whole variable domain DVKVTQSSRYLVKRTGEKVFLECVQDMDHENMFWYRQDPGLGLRLIYFSYDVKMKEKGDIPEGYSVSREKKERFSLILESASTNQTSMYLCASSFLGIDGTDTQYFGPGTRLTVL.

V gene TRBV5-1 combines with J gene TRBJ2-3, with no clear D. Germline V lookup: CDR1 SGHRS, CDR2 YFSETQ. V was cut by 3 bases and J by 3 bases, with 8 bases left in between. CDR3 length: 13 amino acids. CDR3 bases: TGCGCCAGCAGCTCCCTCCCAACAGATACGCAGTATTTT. Its protein is CASSSLPTDTQYF.

The chain employs TRBV6-5 and TRBJ2-5; the D gene is possibly TRBD1 (6 bases). Germline V gene lookup returns CDR1 MNHEY and CDR2 SVGAGI. The CDR3 contains 13 residues. V was trimmed by 6 bases and J by 5 bases, leaving 13 bases between them. CDR3: CASSLQGGETQYF. The CDR3 bases are TGTGCCAGCAGCCTACAGGGTGGGGAGACCCAGTACTTC.

The chain links TRBV9 to TRBJ2-5; 9 bases agree with TRBD2. Germline CDR1 reads SGDLS; CDR2 reads YYNGEE. The CDR3 is 18 amino acids. V was pared by 3 bases and J by 4 bases, with 16 bases of the junction left unmatched. The CDR3 DNA reads TGTGCCAGCAGCGCCGTTCCGGGACTAGCTTCCCCAGGAGAGACCCAGTACTTC. Translated, it gives CASSAVPGLASPGETQYF. The full variable domain, rest sourced from reference TRBV9 and TRBJ2-5, is DSGVTQTPKHLITATGQRVTLRCSPRSGDLSVYWYQQSLDQGLQFLIQYYNGEERAKGNILERFSAQQFPDLHSELNLSSLELGDSALYFCASSAVPGLASPGETQYFGPGTRLLVL.

The gene calls are TRBV19 and TRBJ1-1; no definite D call. Per germline, CDR1 LNHDA and CDR2 SQIVND (reference sequence). The CDR3 totals 14 residues. The germline V and J ends were trimmed by 6 bases and 3 bases, with 14 bases remaining between them. DNA of the CDR3: TGTGCCAGTAGATTCACGGGGTTGGACACTGAAGCTTTCTTT. Amino acids: CASRFTGLDTEAFF.

This clone has a single count. This chain uses TRBV4-1 with TRBJ2-5; weak D call: TRBD2 (5 bases). CDR1 is MGHRA and CDR2 is YSYEKL in the germline V gene. The CDR3 spans 15 residues. Trimming left V 2 bases short and J 4 bases short, with 14 bases between. The CDR3 region has the DNA TGCGCCAGCAGCCAACATGCCAGTGAGGGAGAGACCCAGTACTTC. Its translation: CASSQHASEGETQYF.

J is TRBJ2-1 and V is TRBV11-3; D ambiguous. V shed 4 bases and J shed 10 bases, with 11 bases lying between them. Germline V lookup: CDR1 SGHNT, CDR2 YENEEA. The CDR3 extends over 12 amino acids. The CDR3 DNA sequence: TGTGCCAGCAGCTCAGATCTACCCGAGCAGTTCTTC. Translating gives CASSSDLPEQFF.

The chain carries TRBV30 and TRBJ2-7, with 8 positions matching TRBD1. The CDR3 has 15 amino acids. The V and J ends lost 5 bases and 4 bases, in that order; junction bases with no gene match: 13. Germline loops: CDR1 GTSNPN, CDR2 SVGIG (reference sequence). In DNA, the CDR3 is TGTGCCTGGCGGACGGCCGGACAGGGTTGGTACGAGCAGTACTTC. As protein: CAWRTAGQGWYEQYF.

For the CDR3, the DNA is TGTGCCAGCAGCGAGGGGGCGCATCCGTACGAGCAGTACTTC. Translating it yields CASSEGAHPYEQYF. V is TRBV7-9 and J is TRBJ2-7, with TRBD1 matching over 7 bases. The CDR3 sequence is 14 residues long. Germline values: CDR1 SEHNR, CDR2 FQNEAQ (reference sequence). The V segment lost 5 bases and the J segment 4 bases; nucleotides outside the gene matches: 8.

The chain links TRBV28 to TRBJ2-4; D gene uncertain. Trimming removed 4 bases at V and 1 base at J, with 14 bases between. This CDR3 has 16 residues. The germline V gene encodes CDR1 MDHEN and CDR2 SYDVKM. CDR3 DNA: TGTGCCAGCAGTTCACCAAGCCGCAGCGCCAAAAACATTCAGTACTTC. It specifies CASSSPSRSAKNIQYF.

This clone was seen a few times. The same CDR3 is also encoded by other DNA sequences in this sample. V gene TRBV11-2 combines with J gene TRBJ2-7; tentative D call: TRBD1 (6 bases). V was clipped by 5 bases and J by 3 bases, with 8 bases between them. CDR3 length equals 12 residues. In germline, CDR1 is SGHAT, CDR2 FQNNGV. CDR3 sequence (DNA): TGTGCCAGCAGCCCACAGGGCTACGAGCAGTACTTC. Its protein product is CASSPQGYEQYF.

This clone was recorded only once. The CDR3 loop reads CASSGSGRANEQFF. CDR3 coding DNA: TGTGCCAGCAGCGGTAGCGGGAGGGCTAATGAGCAGTTCTTC. The chain uses TRBV9 and TRBJ2-1, with 11 bases identical to TRBD2. Germline assignment: CDR1 SGDLS and CDR2 YYNGEE. This CDR3 comprises 14 residues. The J segment lost 7 bases and the V segment lost 3 bases, leaving 3 bases of the junction unmatched.

The V gene is TRBV27, the J gene TRBJ2-5; the match to TRBD1 covers 9 bases. The CDR3 is made up of 14 amino acids. Unmatched junction bases numbered 6, after V lost 5 bases and J lost 5 bases. Per the germline V gene, CDR1 is MNHEY and CDR2 is SMNVEV (reference sequence). The CDR3 protein is CASSRRQGGETQYF. The CDR3 coding sequence is TGTGCCAGCAGTCGCCGACAGGGGGGGGAGACCCAGTACTTC.

The chain links TRBV7-6 to TRBJ2-5; D is perhaps TRBD1 (6 bases). Germline V gene lookup returns CDR1 SGHVS and CDR2 FNYEAQ. V lost 5 bases and J 3 bases, leaving 7 bases between the germline ends. The CDR3 is 12 amino acids. The CDR3 spells CASSGQKETQYF. CDR3 sequence (DNA): TGTGCCAGCAGCGGACAGAAAGAGACCCAGTACTTC.

This clone has more than one count but fewer than ten. The genes are TRBV14 and TRBJ2-7; D is uncertain. CDR3 size: 11 residues. Trimming removed 5 bases from V and 2 bases from J, with 4 bases in between. Germline CDR1 and CDR2: SGHDN and FVKESK. The CDR3 nucleotides read TGTGCCAGCAGCGCCACCTACGAGCAGTACTTC. As protein: CASSATYEQYF.

This chain joins TRBV4-1 and TRBJ2-5; D unresolved. This CDR3 contains 17 residues. Trimming removed 0 bases at V and 5 bases at J, with 19 bases between. Germline assignment: CDR1 MGHRA and CDR2 YSYEKL. CDR3 nucleotides: TGCGCCAGCAGCCAAGATAAAAGGACCCACGATGGGGAGACCCAGTACTTC. Translating it yields CASSQDKRTHDGETQYF.

CDR3 amino acids: CASSYSRQGMRETQYF. The CDR3 DNA reads as TGTGCCAGCAGTTACTCGCGACAGGGGATGCGAGAGACCCAGTACTTC. V is TRBV6-6 and J is TRBJ2-5; 8 nucleotides align to TRBD1. V dropped 0 bases and J dropped 4; count of bases not matched to a gene: 7. From germline, CDR1 is MNHNY and CDR2 SVGAGI (reference sequence). The CDR3 covers 16 residues.

This chain connects TRBV7-6 to TRBJ1-1; D is uncertain. Germline V gives CDR1 SGHVS, CDR2 FNYEAQ. The CDR3 is 9 residues long. V was pared by 5 bases and J by 6 bases, with 1 base between. CDR3 sequence (DNA): TGTGCCAGCAGCCCTGAAGCTTTCTTT. This translates into CASSPEAFF.

The chain employs TRBV7-9 and TRBJ2-7; D is uncertain. V dropped 6 bases and J dropped 0 bases, with 9 bases sitting between them. Germline V lookup: CDR1 SEHNR, CDR2 FQNEAQ (reference sequence). This CDR3 comprises 13 residues. The CDR3 loop is CASSGDFSYEQYF. The DNA of the CDR3 is TGTGCCAGCAGTGGAGACTTCTCCTACGAGCAGTACTTC.

V and J are TRBV10-1 and TRBJ2-3, with no clear D. V was cut by 2 bases and J by 4 bases, with 10 bases left in between. Germline lookup yields CDR1 WNHNN and CDR2 SYGVQD (reference sequence). This CDR3 has 14 residues. The CDR3 sequence is CASSEVAGPDTQYF. The CDR3 nucleotides read TGCGCCAGCAGTGAGGTGGCAGGCCCAGATACGCAGTATTTT.